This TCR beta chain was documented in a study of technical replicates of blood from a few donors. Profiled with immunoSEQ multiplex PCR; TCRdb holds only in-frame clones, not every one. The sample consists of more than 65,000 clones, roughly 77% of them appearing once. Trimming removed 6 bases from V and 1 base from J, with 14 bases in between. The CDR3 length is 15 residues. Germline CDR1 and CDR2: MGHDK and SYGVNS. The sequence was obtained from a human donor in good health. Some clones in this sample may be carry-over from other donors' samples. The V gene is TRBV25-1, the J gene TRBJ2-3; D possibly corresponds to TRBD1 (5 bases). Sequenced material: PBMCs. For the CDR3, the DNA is TGTGCCAGCAGCCCAGTATTAGGGGGCACAGATACGCAGTATTTT. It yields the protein CASSPVLGGTDTQYF.